This T cell receptor (beta chain) was sequenced during a study of cytomegalovirus exposure and HLA in healthy donors. This CDR3 comprises 10 residues. The germline V and J ends were trimmed by 7 bases and 6 bases, with 6 bases remaining between them. Germline V gene sequence: CDR1 WSHSY, CDR2 SAAADI. Clones were read by immunoSEQ multiplex PCR, and TCRdb kept only the in-frame ones, dropping some. Of around 350,000 clones listed, 70% to 90% are singletons. The genes are TRBV10-2 and TRBJ1-1, with no clear D. The source of this sequence is a woman between 18 and 29 years old in good health and CMV-seronegative. The sample was PBMCs. The CDR3 DNA is TGCGCCAGCAATTGGCCTGAAGCTTTCTTT. Its protein product is CASNWPEAFF.